The clone carrying this T cell receptor beta chain was picked up a small number of times. An absence of ophthalmopathy progression within 18 months meant stable Graves' hyperthyroidism. Diagnoses were made from clinical symptoms, serum measures (thyroxine and TRAb), thyroid ultrasound and orbital computed tomography. The data belong to a study of T cells in Graves' hyperthyroidism and ophthalmopathy. Study in general: At initial diagnosis, before any treatment had begun, peripheral blood was obtained.

The V gene's germline CDR1 is SGHNT and CDR2 YYREEE (reference sequence). This CDR3 spans 15 amino acids. Trimming removed 1 base at V and 0 bases at J, with 8 bases between. Amplified TCR beta CDR3 regions derived from RNA transcripts. An initial round of RT-PCR targeting the TCR CDR3 relied on the HTBI primer set. TCRdb ran MiXCR on the multiplex PCR reads and lists one entry per CDR3 protein. The table shows about 200,000 distinct CDR3 sequences, with 17% occurring only once. Sequenced: blood. The sequence came from a man between 50 and 59 years old with Graves' hyperthyroidism. The chain has TRBV5-4 and TRBJ2-1; D is unresolved. The CDR3 spells CASSLSASSYNEQFF. The CDR3 region has the DNA TGTGCCAGCAGCTTGAGTGCCTCCTCCTACAATGAGCAGTTCTTC. The variable domain in full, completed from reference TRBV5-4 and TRBJ2-1, reads ETGVTQSPTHLIKTRGQQVTLRCSSQSGHNTVSWYQQALGQGPQFIFQYYREEENGRGNFPPRFSGLQFPNYSSELNVNALELDDSALYLCASSLSASSYNEQFFGPGTRLTVL.